This section outlines one T cell receptor (beta chain) sequence together with its context. What it binds is unknown. This entry is derived from a study of Ad26.COV2.S vaccination and SARS-CoV-2 variants. Study-wide results and limits: Spike-specific TCR breadth was greater after Ad26.COV2.S than placebo.

The length of the CDR3 is 14 residues. The ends were cut back, 3 bases at V and 5 bases at J, with 14 bases in the middle. Per germline, CDR1 SEHNR and CDR2 FQNEAQ (reference sequence). The protocol was immunoSEQ multiplex PCR, while the TCRdb copy is restricted to in-frame clones and leaves out a portion. This sample has over 110,000 clones, with just over 85% found just once. Sequenced here: peripheral blood, sampled after recovery from COVID-19. The sequence came from a human donor who had recovered from COVID-19. The chain has TRBV7-9 and TRBJ2-7, with D perhaps matching TRBD1 (7 bases). CDR3: CASSLPAGTDEQYF. In DNA, the CDR3 is TGTGCCAGCAGCTTGCCCGCGGGGACAGACGAGCAGTACTTC.